This record concerns one TCR beta chain sequence. The antigen is not known. TCRdb called the 5' RACE reads again in MiXCR, with one record for every CDR3 protein. The repertoire consists of 180,000 or so distinct CDR3 sequences, with roughly 11% occurring once and the leading ten covering approximately 3.8%. CDR1 and CDR2 from the germline V gene are SGHTA and FQGTGA. Trimming pared 0 bases from V and 2 bases from J, leaving 8 bases between. The CDR3 length is 14 residues. The sample belongs to a study of T-cell memory formation after mild COVID-19. Study results and limitations: Day 37-peaking second-wave clones had unconfirmed SARS-CoV-2 specificity. Within pre-infection memory, some responding clones were found, suggesting cross-reactive memory joined. CD4+ contracting clones lay mainly in CM and EM, CD8+ ones in EMRA. Clones shrinking between day 15 and 85 showed a balanced CD4/CD8 split, and those that grew later tilted toward CD4+.

The origin of this receptor is a man between 18 and 29 years old who had mild COVID-19 (a few samples of this study predate the infection). Cell type and time point are not known. The sample taken for sequencing was PBMCs or a T cell subset sorted from them (not recorded which). The genes are TRBV7-3 and TRBJ2-7, with unresolved D. CDR3 sequence (DNA): TGTGCCAGCAGCTTAACCAGGAGCCCCTACGAGCAGTACGTC. This translates into CASSLTRSPYEQYV.